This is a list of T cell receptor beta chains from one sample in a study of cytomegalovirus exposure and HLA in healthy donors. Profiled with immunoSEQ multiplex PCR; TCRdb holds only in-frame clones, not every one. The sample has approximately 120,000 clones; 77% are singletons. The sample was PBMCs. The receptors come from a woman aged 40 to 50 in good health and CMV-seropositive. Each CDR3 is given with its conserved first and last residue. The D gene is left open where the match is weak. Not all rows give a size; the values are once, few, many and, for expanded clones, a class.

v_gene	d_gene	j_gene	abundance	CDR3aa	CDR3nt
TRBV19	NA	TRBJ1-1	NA	CASVGVNTEAFF	TGTGCCAGTGTCGGGGTCAACACTGAAGCTTTCTTT
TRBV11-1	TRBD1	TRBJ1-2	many	CASSRDRITNYGYTF	TGTGCCAGCAGCCGGGACAGGATTACTAACTATGGCTACACCTTC
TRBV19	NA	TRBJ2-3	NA	CASAPRGLASTDTQYF	TGTGCCAGTGCACCAAGAGGGCTCGCTAGCACAGATACGCAGTATTTT
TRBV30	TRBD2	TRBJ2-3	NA	CAWGIGTSGRPSTDTQYF	TGTGCCTGGGGGATAGGGACTAGCGGGAGGCCGAGCACAGATACGCAGTATTTT
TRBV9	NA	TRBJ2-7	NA	CASSVGGDSSYEQYF	TGTGCCAGCAGCGTAGGGGGGGACAGCTCCTACGAGCAGTACTTC
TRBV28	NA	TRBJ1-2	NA	CASRTQGHQGYGYTF	TGTGCCAGCAGGACACAGGGCCACCAGGGCTATGGCTACACCTTC
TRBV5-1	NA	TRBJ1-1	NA	CASSLGPPNTEAFF	TGCGCCAGCAGCTTGGGGCCGCCGAACACTGAAGCTTTCTTT
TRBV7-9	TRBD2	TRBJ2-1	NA	CASSVAGGKTVGSYNEQFF	TGTGCCAGCAGCGTAGCGGGAGGAAAGACAGTCGGGTCCTACAATGAGCAGTTCTTC
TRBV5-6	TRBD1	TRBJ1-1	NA	CASSLAKGAFTEAFF	TGTGCCAGCAGCTTGGCCAAGGGGGCTTTCACTGAAGCTTTCTTT
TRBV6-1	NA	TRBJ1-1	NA	CASETRAMNTEAFF	TGTGCCAGCGAGACCAGGGCCATGAACACTGAAGCTTTCTTT
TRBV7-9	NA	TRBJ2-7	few	CASSLYEDYEQYF	TGTGCCAGCAGCTTGTACGAGGACTACGAGCAGTACTTC
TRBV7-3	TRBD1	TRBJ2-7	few	CASSLDRGSSYEQYF	TGTGCCAGCAGCTTGGACAGGGGTAGCTCCTACGAGCAGTACTTC
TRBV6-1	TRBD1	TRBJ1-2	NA	CASSGGRTGDRGYTF	TGTGCCAGCAGTGGGGGGCGGACAGGGGATAGGGGCTACACCTTC
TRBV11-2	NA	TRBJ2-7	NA	CASTRLGRTYEQYF	TGTGCCAGCACTCGCTTGGGGCGAACCTACGAGCAGTACTTC
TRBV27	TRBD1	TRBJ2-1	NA	CASSAYRDRAPGQFF	TGTGCCAGCAGTGCATACCGGGACAGGGCCCCCGGGCAGTTCTTC
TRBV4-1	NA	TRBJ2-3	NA	CASSQVRSSTDTQYF	TGCGCCAGCAGCCAAGTACGGTCTAGCACAGATACGCAGTATTTT
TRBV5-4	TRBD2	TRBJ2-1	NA	CASSRGGGARDEQFF	TGTGCCAGCAGCCGGGGGGGCGGGGCCCGCGATGAGCAGTTCTTC
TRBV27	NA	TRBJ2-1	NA	CASGSWSYNEQFF	TGTGCCAGCGGGAGTTGGTCCTACAATGAGCAGTTCTTC
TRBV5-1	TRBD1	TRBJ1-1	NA	CASSLGQFNIEAFF	TGCGCCAGCAGCCTGGGACAGTTTAACATTGAAGCTTTCTTT
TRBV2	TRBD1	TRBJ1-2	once	CASMGTGGTYGYTF	TGTGCCAGCATGGGGACAGGGGGTACTTATGGCTACACCTTC
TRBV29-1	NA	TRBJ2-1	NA	CSVVRRTYNEQFF	TGCAGCGTTGTGAGGAGGACTTACAATGAGCAGTTCTTC
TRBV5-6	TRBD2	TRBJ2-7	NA	CASSGGTSGGYEQYF	TGTGCCAGCAGCGGGGGGACTAGCGGGGGCTACGAGCAGTACTTC